A selection of T cell receptor beta chains follows, all from one sample in a study of Ad26.COV2.S vaccination and SARS-CoV-2 variants. Some clones are missing from TCRdb's copy, which holds only in-frame ones; the method was immunoSEQ multiplex PCR. The sample holds some 250,000 clones, roughly 90% seen once. Here the sequenced sample was peripheral blood, taken in a trial of Ad26.COV2.S vaccine versus placebo. These receptors all come from a person between 18 and 59 years old who received the Ad26.COV2.S COVID-19 vaccine or a placebo. The CDR3 runs from the conserved cysteine through the conserved F or W. The order of the fields is V gene, D gene, J gene, clone size, CDR3 DNA, CDR3 protein. D genes are given only for firm matches. Size tells how often a clone was seen (once, few, many) or the class of an expanded clone, and some rows leave it out.

v_call: TRBV6-6
d_call: -
j_call: TRBJ2-3
clone_size: -
cdr3_nt: TGTGCCAGCAGTTACGGCAGAAGCACAGATACGCAGTATTTT
cdr3_aa: CASSYGRSTDTQYF

v_call: TRBV5-1
d_call: -
j_call: TRBJ2-7
clone_size: -
cdr3_nt: TGCGCCAGCAGCCCCTACGAGGGCGGACCCACCTACGAGCAGTACTTC
cdr3_aa: CASSPYEGGPTYEQYF

v_call: TRBV5-1
d_call: -
j_call: TRBJ2-7
clone_size: -
cdr3_nt: TGCGCCAGCAGCCTAAACTCCTACGAGCAGTACTTC
cdr3_aa: CASSLNSYEQYF

v_call: TRBV9
d_call: TRBD1
j_call: TRBJ1-5
clone_size: -
cdr3_nt: TGTGCCAGCAGCGCCTCCCCCGGCTCAGGGGGGAGCAATCAGCCCCAGCATTTT
cdr3_aa: CASSASPGSGGSNQPQHF

v_call: TRBV5-1
d_call: -
j_call: TRBJ2-1
clone_size: -
cdr3_nt: TGCGCCAGCAGCTTGGTTGGGCAGGGCAACAATGAGCAGTTCTTC
cdr3_aa: CASSLVGQGNNEQFF

v_call: TRBV18
d_call: -
j_call: TRBJ1-4
clone_size: -
cdr3_nt: TGTGCCAGCTCACCCCCTAATGAAAAACTGTTTTTT
cdr3_aa: CASSPPNEKLFF

v_call: TRBV14
d_call: -
j_call: TRBJ1-2
clone_size: -
cdr3_nt: TGTGCCAGCAGCCAAGATCTGGGAGTCCATGGCTACACCTTC
cdr3_aa: CASSQDLGVHGYTF

v_call: TRBV29-1
d_call: -
j_call: TRBJ2-3
clone_size: -
cdr3_nt: TGCAGCGTTCGAGGTGGCGGCACAGATACGCAGTATTTT
cdr3_aa: CSVRGGGTDTQYF

v_call: TRBV6-6
d_call: -
j_call: TRBJ1-1
clone_size: few
cdr3_nt: TGTGCCGGTAAAGGGGGGGACTTGAACACTGAAGCTTTCTTT
cdr3_aa: CAGKGGDLNTEAFF

v_call: TRBV9
d_call: TRBD1
j_call: TRBJ2-7
clone_size: -
cdr3_nt: TGTGCCAGCAGCACTCGACAGGGGAGTGAGCAGTACTTC
cdr3_aa: CASSTRQGSEQYF

v_call: TRBV10-3
d_call: TRBD1
j_call: TRBJ1-1
clone_size: once
cdr3_nt: TGTGCCATCAGGGACAGGGGAGTCCCTGAAGCTTTCTTT
cdr3_aa: CAIRDRGVPEAFF

v_call: TRBV19
d_call: -
j_call: TRBJ1-1
clone_size: -
cdr3_nt: TGTGCCAGTAGTAAAGGGGGAGCATGGACTGAAGCTTTCTTT
cdr3_aa: CASSKGGAWTEAFF

v_call: TRBV28
d_call: TRBD1
j_call: TRBJ1-6
clone_size: few
cdr3_nt: TGTGCCAGCAGTCCCCGGACAGGGAGTGGTAGATCACCCCTCCACTTT
cdr3_aa: CASSPRTGSGRSPLHF

v_call: TRBV3-1/TRBV3-2
d_call: -
j_call: TRBJ2-7
clone_size: -
cdr3_nt: TGTGCCAGCAGCCAAGGGCTTGGCGAGCAGTACTTC
cdr3_aa: CASSQGLGEQYF

v_call: TRBV19
d_call: TRBD1
j_call: TRBJ1-5
clone_size: -
cdr3_nt: TGTGCCAGTAGTACCGGACAGGGGGCGCTTGTATGGCCCCAGCATTTT
cdr3_aa: CASSTGQGALVWPQHF

v_call: TRBV27
d_call: TRBD1
j_call: TRBJ1-3
clone_size: -
cdr3_nt: TGTGCCAGCAGACTTACCGGGACAGCTTCTGGAAACACCATATATTTT
cdr3_aa: CASRLTGTASGNTIYF

v_call: TRBV7-8
d_call: -
j_call: TRBJ2-3
clone_size: -
cdr3_nt: TGTGCCAGCACCCAAGGTCCGCACACAGATACGCAGTATTTT
cdr3_aa: CASTQGPHTDTQYF

v_call: TRBV6-5
d_call: -
j_call: TRBJ1-6
clone_size: once
cdr3_nt: TGTGCCAGCAGTCCCCGGGACACTTATAATTCACCCCTCCACTTT
cdr3_aa: CASSPRDTYNSPLHF

v_call: TRBV5-1
d_call: -
j_call: TRBJ2-1
clone_size: -
cdr3_nt: TGCGCCAGCAGCTTGGGGCGTACCTACAATGAGCAGTTCTTC
cdr3_aa: CASSLGRTYNEQFF

v_call: TRBV6-6
d_call: TRBD1
j_call: TRBJ1-1
clone_size: -
cdr3_nt: TGTGCCAGCAGTTCGACAGGGCCTGAAGCTTTCTTT
cdr3_aa: CASSSTGPEAFF